The 18 T cell receptor beta chains below were found in one sample sequenced in a study of cytotoxic CD8 clonotypes in ibrutinib-treated CLL. Assay: immunoSEQ multiplex PCR; the TCRdb copy retains only in-frame clones and omits some. The repertoire holds 90,000 to 100,000 clones, more than 75% seen once, with 25% to 40% in the top ten. The starting material was PBMCs, obtained after 12 months of ibrutinib treatment. The source of these receptors is a human donor with chronic lymphocytic leukemia.

The gene calls are TRBV14 and TRBJ2-1; 15 bases match TRBD2. V trimming: 0 bases; J trimming: 0 bases; junction bases outside the gene matches: 0. CDR3 length equals 18 residues. Germline CDR1 reads SGHDN; CDR2 reads FVKESK. The CDR3 region has the DNA TGTGCCAGCAGCCAAGAGGGACTAGCGGGGGGCTCCTACAATGAGCAGTTCTTC. It codes for CASSQEGLAGGSYNEQFF.

This clone was seen more than once but under ten times. The rearrangement joins TRBV7-3 to TRBJ2-5, with D possibly matching TRBD2 (5 bases). The V gene's germline CDR1 is SGHTA and CDR2 FQGTGA. V lost 5 bases and J 5 bases, leaving 12 bases between the germline ends. This CDR3 comprises 13 residues. In DNA form, the CDR3 reads TGTGCCAGCAGCAGCTCTAGCATCGAGACCCAGTACTTC. Amino acids: CASSSSSIETQYF.

This clone was seen a handful of times. The chain has TRBV18 and TRBJ1-1; D not resolved. Between the trimmed V and J ends, which lost 4 bases and 2 bases, there was a span of 11 bases. CDR1 is KGHSH, CDR2 LQKENI, per germline. The CDR3 length is 14 residues. CDR3 residues: CASSRSAGNTEAFF. The CDR3 DNA sequence: TGTGCCAGCTCACGCTCAGCGGGAAACACTGAAGCTTTCTTT.

The V gene is TRBV6-6, the J gene TRBJ2-7; possible D gene TRBD1, 6 bases. Trimming pared 4 bases from V and 2 bases from J, leaving 12 bases between. CDR3 length: 14 residues. CDR1 and CDR2 (germline): MNHNY, SVGAGI (reference sequence). In DNA, the CDR3 is TGTGCCAGCAGTTTCCTACAGGGCGCCTACGAGCAGTACTTC. It encodes CASSFLQGAYEQYF.

The genes are TRBV18 and TRBJ2-7; no firm D call. The CDR3 covers 16 residues. Trimming took 3 bases from V and 2 from J, leaving 17 bases between them. CDR1 is KGHSH and CDR2 is LQKENI in the germline V gene. The DNA of the CDR3 is TGTGCCAGCTCACCCATCCGGCAAGACCTTGCCTACGAGCAGTACTTC. Translating it yields CASSPIRQDLAYEQYF. The full variable domain, in which reference TRBV18 and TRBJ2-7 provide the parts outside the CDR3, is NAGVMQNPRHLVRRRGQEARLRCSPMKGHSHVYWYRQLPEEGLKFMVYLQKENIIDESGMPKERFSAEFPKEGPSILRIQQVVRGDSAAYFCASSPIRQDLAYEQYFGPGTRLTVT.

This chain connects TRBV25-1 to TRBJ2-5; 9 positions agree with TRBD1. There are 18 residues in the CDR3. Looked up from germline, CDR1 is MGHDK and CDR2 is SYGVNS. Losses at the gene ends were 3 bases for V and 0 bases for J; bases not matched to a gene: 11. CDR3 DNA sequence: TGTGCCAGCAGTGACCCGAAATTGACAGGGGGGTACCAAGAGACCCAGTACTTC. It encodes CASSDPKLTGGYQETQYF.

For the CDR3, the DNA is TGTGCCAGCAGTCCCGGGACAGGGTCTAGTGAGCAGTTCTTC. It codes for CASSPGTGSSEQFF. The chain is built from TRBV6-5 and TRBJ2-1, with TRBD1 identical over 9 bases. V shed 5 bases and J 9 bases; nucleotides not matched to a gene: 8. From germline, CDR1 is MNHEY and CDR2 SVGAGI. The CDR3 is 14 amino acids.

The chain couples TRBV4-1 to TRBJ2-5, with 8 bases fitting TRBD2. The germline V gene has CDR1 MGHRA and CDR2 YSYEKL. CDR3 size: 14 residues. V was pared by 4 bases and J by 1 base, with 2 bases of the junction left unmatched. Here the CDR3 DNA reads TGCGCCAGCAGCCCCGGGGGGGGCCAAGAGACCCAGTACTTC. Translating gives CASSPGGGQETQYF.

The chain links TRBV28 to TRBJ2-7; D ambiguous. This CDR3 has 13 residues. The germline CDR1 and CDR2 sequences are MDHEN and SYDVKM. V dropped 2 bases and J dropped 6 bases, with 11 bases sitting between them. CDR3 residues: CASSLTEPPEQYF. The CDR3, as DNA: TGTGCCAGCAGTTTAACGGAACCCCCCGAGCAGTACTTC.

The V call is TRBV6-1, the J call TRBJ2-5; D is undetermined. This CDR3 contains 11 residues. The germline CDR1 and CDR2 sequences are MNHNS and SASEGT. CDR3 loop: CVLGFQETQYF. The CDR3 DNA sequence: TGTGTACTGGGATTCCAAGAGACCCAGTACTTC.

Ten or more counts support this clone. The chain employs TRBV5-1 and TRBJ2-2; 8 bases map to TRBD1. J was trimmed by 3 bases and V by 3 bases; bases with no gene match: 7. The CDR3 has 16 amino acids. Germline V gives CDR1 SGHRS, CDR2 YFSETQ. CDR3 in DNA: TGCGCCAGCAGCTCGCCGGGACAGGAGGACACCGGGGAGCTGTTTTTT. It is translated as CASSSPGQEDTGELFF.

The V gene is TRBV18, the J gene TRBJ2-7, with D maybe TRBD1 (5 bases). The CDR3 sequence is 13 residues long. Trimming removed 4 bases at V and 3 bases at J, with 10 bases between. Germline values: CDR1 KGHSH, CDR2 LQKENI. CDR3: CASSHGHLYEQYF. DNA for the CDR3: TGTGCCAGCTCACACGGACACCTCTACGAGCAGTACTTC.

V gene TRBV11-3 combines with J gene TRBJ2-1; D tentatively fits TRBD1 or TRBD2 (7 bases each). Trimming pared 5 bases from V and 9 bases from J, leaving 23 bases between. The germline CDR1 and CDR2 sequences are SGHNT and YENEEA. The CDR3 has 16 residues. The CDR3 DNA is TGTGCCAGCAGCGGCGTAGACAGGGAGGGGAAGGGTGAGCAGTTCTTC. Translated, it gives CASSGVDREGKGEQFF.

J is TRBJ2-5 and V is TRBV29-1; TRBD2 aligns across 8 bases. Losses at the gene ends were 6 bases for V and 4 bases for J; bases not matched to a gene: 13. Germline CDR1 and CDR2: SQVTM and ANQGSEA. CDR3 length: 15 amino acids. CDR3 protein: CSVGRGGGYGETQYF. Written as DNA, the CDR3 is TGCAGCGTCGGCCGGGGCGGGGGGTACGGAGAGACCCAGTACTTC.

The chain links TRBV10-3 to TRBJ2-3; no clear D gene. The CDR3 length is 14 residues. V was shortened by 5 bases and J by 2 bases, with 11 bases between the two germline ends. Looked up from germline, CDR1 is ENHRY and CDR2 is SYGVKD. CDR3 sequence reads: CAISTPTITDTQYF. The CDR3 DNA reads as TGTGCCATCAGTACACCGACGATCACAGATACGCAGTATTTT.

The gene calls are TRBV12-5 and TRBJ1-1; a weak D match, TRBD1 (5 bases). CDR1 is LGHNT, CDR2 FRNRAP, per germline. This CDR3 comprises 13 residues. V was pared by 2 bases and J by 6 bases, with 10 bases between. CDR3 nucleotides: TGTGCTAGTGGTTTGTCAGGGAGCGCTGAAGCTTTCTTT. Translated, it gives CASGLSGSAEAFF.

This chain uses TRBV5-8 with TRBJ1-2; 8 bases fit TRBD1. This CDR3 comprises 14 residues. Per the germline V gene, CDR1 is SGHTS and CDR2 is YDEGEE. Trimming cost V 2 bases and J 6 bases; bases outside gene matches: 6. The DNA of the CDR3 is TGTGCCAGCAGCTTCCGACAGGGGAGGGATGGCTACACCTTC. This sequence encodes CASSFRQGRDGYTF.

The chain uses TRBV4-1 and TRBJ2-3; the D is unclear. CDR1 MGHRA and CDR2 YSYEKL come from the germline V gene. The CDR3 is 13 residues long. V lost 0 bases, J lost 11 bases, and 12 bases lay in between. The chain's CDR3 is CASSQDGPNEQYF. As DNA, the CDR3 is TGCGCCAGCAGCCAAGACGGCCCTAATGAGCAGTATTTT.